The T cell receptor beta chain under discussion was sequenced for a study of T cell repertoires in cytomegalovirus infection. The CDR3 has 17 amino acids. Per germline, CDR1 SEHNR and CDR2 FQNEAQ (reference sequence). Trimming removed 1 base from V and 2 bases from J; junction bases left unmatched: 10. TCRdb independently ran MiXCR on the reads; one entry per CDR3 protein. The sample yields fewer than 850,000 distinct CDR3 sequences, roughly 28% seen once. As for this clonotype: Its specificity is unknown.

V gene TRBV7-9 combines with J gene TRBJ1-2; TRBD1 matches 7 bases. The sequence was obtained from a human donor in good health (CMV status not recorded). Some clones in this sample may be carry-over from other donors' samples. The source was cultured CD8+ T cells from PBMCs, collected from culture after CMV antigen stimulation. The chain's CDR3 is CASSLVSTGVINYGYTF. The CDR3 nucleotides are TGTGCCAGCAGCTTAGTTTCTACAGGGGTGATCAACTATGGCTACACCTTC.